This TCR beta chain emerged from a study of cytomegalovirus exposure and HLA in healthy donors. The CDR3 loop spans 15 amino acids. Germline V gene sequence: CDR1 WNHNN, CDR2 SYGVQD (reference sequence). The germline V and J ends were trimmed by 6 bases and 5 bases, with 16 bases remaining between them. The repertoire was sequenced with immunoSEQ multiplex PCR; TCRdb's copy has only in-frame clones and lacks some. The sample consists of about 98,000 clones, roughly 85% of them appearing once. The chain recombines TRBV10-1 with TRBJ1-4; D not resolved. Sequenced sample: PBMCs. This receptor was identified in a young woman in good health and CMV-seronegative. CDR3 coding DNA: TGCGCCAGCAGGGCCGGACTTGGTGGAAATGAAAAACTGTTTTTT. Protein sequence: CASRAGLGGNEKLFF.